This T cell receptor (beta chain) came from a study of T-cell reconstitution after alpha-beta-depleted transplantation in children. Study-level points and caveats: Reportedly, roughly two months post-transplant, alpha-beta T cells arose from several hundred expanded graft clones. One year post-transplant, T-cell counts and diversity were largely derived from T cells produced anew. TCRbeta diversity was high at day 60 in some patients (a result of surviving recipient T cells and thymic progenitors).

V lost 0 bases, J lost 7 bases, and 6 bases stayed unmatched. Germline CDR1 is LGHNA and CDR2 is YSLEER. The CDR3 consists of 15 residues. Unique molecular identifiers were incorporated into the prepared TCRbeta library. One entry per CDR3 protein, called by TCRdb with MiXCR from the PCR reads. The data contain more than 120,000 distinct CDR3 sequences, more than 8% of them seen just once; the ten biggest clones take up around a sixth. This clonotype has at least ten counts. Its antigen remains unidentified. This chain connects TRBV4-3 to TRBJ1-2; 9 nucleotides align to TRBD1. This clonotype originated in a female patient aged 2-10 years who had a stem cell transplant for congenital amegakaryocytic thrombocytopenia, so the T cells may come from the graft donor. The sample here was PBMCs, mostly from graft donor cells, taken 180 days after TCRalphabeta/CD19-depleted stem cell transplant. The CDR3: CASSQDGNRGPGYTF. In nucleotides, the CDR3 is TGCGCCAGCAGCCAAGATGGGAACAGGGGGCCTGGCTACACCTTC.